This TCR beta chain was recovered during a study of long-term antiretroviral therapy in people with HIV (dated by TCRdb to between 2021 and 2022). With regard to the full study: The earliest samples were collected about a decade before the 2015 WHO recommendation for immediate ART, when ART was typically delayed until CD4 counts fell. A total of roughly 200 cryopreserved PBMC samples were contributed to the cohort by 30 adults with confirmed HIV infection, with samples collected serially over a mean of approximately six years (range 1-12). Of the 25 to 30 participants with HIV, 10 to 11 were female. A retrospective serial study tested whether ART initiation and durable HIV suppression were associated with changes in peripheral blood TRB repertoire composition and diversity. No cross-contamination during QIAcube processing was seen in test extractions of a monoclonal T-cell line run alongside around 34 polyclonal samples. Here is what the overall study found, with its caveats: ART initiation was associated with a significant increase in TRB diversity, but diversity stayed significantly below transplant donor controls even after long-term ART. HIV repertoires had narrower CDR3 length ranges than controls, and the network structure suggested an antigen-experienced repertoire that shifted only slightly toward naive after ART. Expanded TRB clones identified before ART initiation dominated the repertoire across all time points, though the dominance fluctuated and decreased in many PLHIV after ART. Unsorted PBMC were profiled instead of sorted CD4+ and CD8+ T cells because pre-ART samples had limited cell numbers. The samples span the years 2004 to 2017, and the ART regimens used may be less effective than current regimens. Since PBMC availability was limited, sequencing covered only the TCR beta chain, with no alpha chain pairing. No data were available on ART adherence, viral resistance or therapy changes, limiting inferences about post-ART repertoire changes.

The immunoSEQ hsTCRB v3.0 assay was used at survey level resolution for TRB variable region sequencing. A depth of about 35,000-55,000 T-cell genomes per sample was targeted for TRB sequencing. TRB libraries were pooled and sequenced on an Illumina MiSeq using a v3 150-cycle kit. Processing in the source paper ran as follows. Analysis of repertoires was carried out in R inside a reproducible Nextflow workflow spanning QC, data transformation and analysis. LymphoSeq2, an R package for AIRR-Seq data exploration, was used to implement custom analyses. A few samples yielding fewer than 5000 total TRB sequences were excluded, leaving 150 to 200 analyzed HIV repertoires. Of the 188 retained HIV repertoires, about 60 were collected before and 120 to 140 after ART initiation. Each repertoire was downsampled to 5000 TRB nucleotide sequences, and summary statistics were averaged across 100 downsampling iterations. TRB sequences were retained for analysis only if CDR3 regions of at least seven amino acids were present. A Shannon entropy-derived clonality score and the Gini coefficient were used to measure diversity. In the repertoire networks, any two of the top 5000 CDR3 amino acid sequences were connected whenever the two sequences differed by an edit distance of one. GLIPH2 predicted antigen specificity groups and MHC restriction for TRB CDR3 amino acid sequences. To flag known associations with CMV, EBV, HIV or tissue antigens, CDR3 amino acid sequences were compared against VDJdb and McPAS-TCR. Pre-ART, post-ART and control groups were compared with Wilcoxon signed-rank tests and Holm-Bonferroni correction. TCRdb obtained this table from immuneACCESS and retained in-frame rearrangements with V and J assigned. These tables miss some clones; where compared with another copy, unresolved V genes account for less than half of the shortfall, and the remainder is unexplained. The DNA gave D and trimming, while V, J and clone size come from that table. In this sample the table shows 15,000 to 20,000 clones, around 74% of which occur a single time. Jointly, the top ten make up less than 9.5% of the sample.

Clipping removes 0 bases from V and 2 bases from J, with 5 as the unmatched junction base count. From the germline V gene (reference sequence), CDR1 is SEHNR and CDR2 is FQNEAQ. From cysteine to phenylalanine, the CDR3 is 16 amino acids long. The entry retains the CDR3 DNA only, 48 bases that are in frame from base 1. To note about this clone: Its antigen is still unknown. No much larger clonotype is one base removed from it; base qualities were not supplied.

To be included, a participant needed at least one PBMC sample from before ART initiation plus at least two post-ART samples. Every participant with HIV received treatment in the United States of America. Before DNA extraction, cryopreserved samples of about 0.9-11 million PBMC were thawed and then washed. At the time of the earliest PBMC sample for each participant with HIV, ages ranged from about 20 to 55 years. Each participant contributed PBMC samples from 1-4 timepoints before ART initiation and 2-8 timepoints after ART initiation, with a median of 7 samples. For every participant, serial HIV viral load, CD4+ T-cell count, ART history and demographic data were obtained. Genomic DNA was extracted from unsorted PBMC with a Qiagen kit on a QIAcube, with processing performed in batches of 12 samples.

This sample comprised unsorted PBMCs, obtained at the start of antiretroviral therapy. Rearrangement joined TRBV7-9 to TRBJ2-3; 7 central nucleotides agree with TRBD2. This sequence was found in a man aged 25-45 years with HIV. The nucleotide sequence is TGTGCCAGCAGCTTAGCGGGCGGGGGTGTCACAGATACGCAGTATTTT. This gives the protein CASSLAGGGVTDTQYF.